This T cell receptor beta chain was documented in a study of T cell repertoires in aging, cancer and after chemotherapy. Whole-study context: Glioblastoma patients receiving temozolomide-based therapy gave paired samples before and after chemotherapy.

Worth noting for this clonotype: Its cognate antigen is unknown.

Peripheral blood genomic DNA, not sorted cells or RNA, was the template. A mixed TRB-A/B primer pool amplified rearranged TRB by multiplex touch-down PCR. TCRdb processed the multiplex PCR reads anew with MiXCR; each CDR3 protein has one entry. The repertoire consists of 2,500 to 3,500 distinct CDR3 sequences, with around 30% occurring once and the leading ten covering roughly two thirds. V lost 0 bases and J lost 2, with 12 bases in between. The germline V gene encodes CDR1 SGHRS and CDR2 YFSETQ. The CDR3 spans 15 residues. Study-level results: Immunological memory after chemotherapy cannot be judged from the repertoire data. Rebound thymic output was suggested by rising median generation probability during chemotherapy in each cancer cohort.

The clonotype was recovered from a human donor with a solid tumor. What was sequenced was blood. The chain is built from TRBV5-1 and TRBJ2-7, with TRBD1 as a possible D gene (6 bases). CDR3 nucleotide sequence: TGCGCCAGCAGCTTGGATTTCGGACAGACCTACGAGCAGTACTTC. Its protein is CASSLDFGQTYEQYF.